This T cell receptor beta chain is from a study of blood T cell dynamics during melanoma immunotherapy. The time point here: pre-treatment baseline. Samples come from before therapy and from week 3 after the first blockade cycle. At 12 weeks after first infusion, RECIST 1.1 defined response for most patients. TCRdb keeps only in-frame clones here, not all; method: immunoSEQ multiplex PCR. Of 4,300 or so clones in the sample, around four fifths were seen once. The source was blood, collected from a patient treated with checkpoint blockade. The sequence derives from a human donor with melanoma.

CDR3 sequence reads: CAWNRGEHQPQHF. In DNA, the CDR3 is TGTGCCTGGAATAGAGGGGAGCATCAGCCCCAGCATTTT. The chain employs TRBV30 and TRBJ1-5; D perhaps matches TRBD1 (5 bases). V lost 4 bases, J lost 5 bases, and 12 bases lay in between. The CDR3 is 13 residues long. Per the germline V gene, CDR1 is GTSNPN and CDR2 is SVGIG (reference sequence).